The entry below describes one T cell receptor beta chain. Its specificity is not known. The sample comes from a study of T cells after yellow fever vaccination. Study results and caveats: Shared CD4/CD8 clonotypes were a small share, likely from convergent recombination. Clones that expanded after primary vaccination mostly reappeared after the booster (96% CD4, 70% to 90% CD8). Contaminants from the bulk population, in the form of abundant clonotypes, could be found in FACS-sorted repertoires.

As TCR cDNA was made by 5'RACE template switching, a universal primer site and UMIs were added. TCRdb ran MiXCR on the 5' RACE reads and lists one entry per CDR3 protein. Here the sample spans 250,000 or so distinct CDR3 sequences, approximately 6.7% being singletons. Germline CDR1 and CDR2: KGHSH and LQKENI. V lost 3 bases and J lost 0, with 12 bases in between. The CDR3 contains 15 residues. The origin of this receptor is a man younger than 40 who received the YFV17D yellow fever vaccine. The sample was CD4+ T cells sorted from PBMCs, taken on the day of the yellow fever booster vaccination. The V and J genes are TRBV18 and TRBJ2-7, with D perhaps matching TRBD1 or TRBD2 (5 bases each). CDR3 loop: CASSPVGTLSYEQYF. The CDR3 nucleotides are TGTGCCAGCTCACCGGTGGGGACCCTCTCCTACGAGCAGTACTTC.